This T cell receptor beta chain was found in a study of blood T cell repertoires in COVID-19. Study information: Donors in the United States, Italy and Spain gave samples during acute or convalescent COVID-19. In each case, the material was cDNA or gDNA derived from T cells, B-cell-depleted T cells, or PBMCs.

Trimming took 5 bases from V and 6 from J; bases not matched to a gene: 2. This CDR3 has 13 amino acids. Germline values: CDR1 LNHDA, CDR2 SQIVND (reference sequence). As processed by the authors: Nucleated cell counts were estimated from reference gene primer amplification. Produced via immunoSEQ multiplex PCR; TCRdb's table is partial and in-frame only. D and trimming were read from the DNA, whereas the V and J calls and clone size are those reported in that table. The table records about 280,000 clones, 75% to 90% of them present only once. During active infection, Seattle patients enrolled and were then monitored through disease.

V is TRBV19 and J is TRBJ1-4, with 8 bases matching TRBD1. This receptor was identified in a woman in her 70s with COVID-19, enrolled during active disease. Sequencing used peripheral blood. The CDR3 bases are TGTGCCAGTAGTGGACAGGGTTATGAAAAACTGTTTTTT. Its translation: CASSGQGYEKLFF. Full variable domain (remainder filled in from reference TRBV19 and TRBJ1-4): DGGITQSPKYLFRKEGQNVTLSCEQNLNHDAMYWYRQDPGQGLRLIYYSQIVNDFQKGDIAEGYSVSREKKESFPLTVTSAQKNPTAFYLCASSGQGYEKLFFGSGTQLSVL.